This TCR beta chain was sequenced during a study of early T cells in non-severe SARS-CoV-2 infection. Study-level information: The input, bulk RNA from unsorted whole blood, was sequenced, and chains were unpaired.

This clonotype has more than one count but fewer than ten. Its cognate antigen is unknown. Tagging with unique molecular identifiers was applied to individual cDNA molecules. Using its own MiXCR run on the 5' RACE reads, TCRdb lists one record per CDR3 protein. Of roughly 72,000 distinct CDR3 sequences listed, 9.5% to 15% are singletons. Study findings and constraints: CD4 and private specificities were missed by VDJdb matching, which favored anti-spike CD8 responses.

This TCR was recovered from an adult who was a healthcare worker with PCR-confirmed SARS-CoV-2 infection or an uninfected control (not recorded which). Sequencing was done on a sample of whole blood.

This CDR3 is CASRRDSDNSPLHF. CDR3 sequence (DNA): TGTGCCAGCAGGCGGGACAGTGATAATTCACCCCTCCACTTT. The chain uses TRBV12-3 or TRBV12-4 and TRBJ1-6; 7 nucleotides match TRBD1. The CDR3 contains 14 residues. V was pared by 6 bases and J by 5 bases, with 4 bases of the junction left unmatched.